This entry lists 6 T cell receptor beta chains sequenced from one sample in a study of control samples from healthy donors and cancer patients (dated by TCRdb to about 2020). Library prep was done by the immunoSEQ multiplex PCR assay. What TCRdb holds here is the immuneACCESS table cut down to in-frame rearrangements. Part of the clones is not present; checked against another copy, under half of the missing clones reflect an unresolved V gene, and the others are unexplained. The sample contains over 150,000 clones, 91% of them found a single time. Clones ranked in the top ten supply 2% of the sample. The sequenced material came from blood. The receptors were sampled from a woman aged 40 to 50 in good health.

A few counts support this clone. The chain carries TRBV28 and TRBJ1-5, with D possibly being TRBD1 (5 bases). CDR3 length: 14 residues. Germline V gives CDR1 MDHEN, CDR2 SYDVKM. V lost 9 bases, J lost 5 bases, and 17 bases lay in between. CDR3 DNA sequence: TGTGCCAGTCGGAGAGACGCCAGGGATCAGCCCCAGCATTTT. It yields the protein CASRRDARDQPQHF.

V and J are TRBV5-1 and TRBJ1-3; D unclear. The V and J ends lost 4 bases and 0 bases respectively, with 8 bases between them. The CDR3 loop spans 14 amino acids. In germline, CDR1 is SGHRS, CDR2 YFSETQ. For the CDR3, the DNA is TGCGCCAGCAGCCAACAGAGCTCTGGAAACACCATATATTTT. This translates into CASSQQSSGNTIYF.

The V call is TRBV28, the J call TRBJ2-3, with D perhaps matching TRBD1 or TRBD2 (5 bases each). The germline V gene encodes CDR1 MDHEN and CDR2 SYDVKM. The CDR3 is 14 residues long. V was shortened by 5 bases and J by 1 base, with 10 bases between the two germline ends. This CDR3 is CASSTRDGTDTQYF. The DNA for the CDR3 is TGTGCCAGCAGTACCCGGGACGGCACAGATACGCAGTATTTT.

The chain links TRBV24-1 to TRBJ1-3; TRBD1 is a possible D gene (5 bases). Germline-derived CDR1 and CDR2 are KGHDR and SFDVKD. Trimming shortened V by 10 bases and J by 1 base, and 19 bases separated the two germline ends. The CDR3 is made up of 16 amino acids. The CDR3 bases are TGTGCCACGAAACCGGGGGGGAAAGTATCTGGAAACACCATATATTTT. Protein product: CATKPGGKVSGNTIYF.

The gene calls are TRBV7-8 and TRBJ2-3, with TRBD2 matching 15 bases. Germline CDR1 and CDR2: SGHVS and FQNEAQ. CDR3 length equals 17 residues. V gave up 6 bases and J gave up 2 bases; unmatched junction bases: 6. The CDR3 sequence is CASRAGTSGGYTDTQYF. CDR3 coding DNA: TGTGCCAGCAGAGCGGGGACTAGCGGGGGGTACACAGATACGCAGTATTTT.

The V call is TRBV2, the J call TRBJ1-5; TRBD1 aligns across 9 bases. CDR1 and CDR2 (germline): SNHLY, FYNNEI. With V trimmed by 8 bases and J by 8 bases, 13 bases remained unmatched. The CDR3 extends over 15 amino acids. The CDR3 region is CASGRQGEKEEPQHF. The CDR3 nucleotides are TGTGCCAGCGGCAGACAGGGGGAGAAAGAGGAGCCCCAGCATTTT.